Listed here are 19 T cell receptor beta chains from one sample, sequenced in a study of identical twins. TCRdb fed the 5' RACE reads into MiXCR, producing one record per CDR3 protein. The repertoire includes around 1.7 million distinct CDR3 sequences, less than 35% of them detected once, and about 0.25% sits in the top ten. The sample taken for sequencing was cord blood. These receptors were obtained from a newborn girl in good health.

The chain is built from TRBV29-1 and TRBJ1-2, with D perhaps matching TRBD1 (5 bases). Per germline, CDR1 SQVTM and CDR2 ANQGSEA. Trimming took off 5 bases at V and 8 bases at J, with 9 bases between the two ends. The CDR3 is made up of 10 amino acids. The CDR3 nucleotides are TGCAGCGTTCTAGGGGAGGGCTACACCTTC. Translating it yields CSVLGEGYTF.

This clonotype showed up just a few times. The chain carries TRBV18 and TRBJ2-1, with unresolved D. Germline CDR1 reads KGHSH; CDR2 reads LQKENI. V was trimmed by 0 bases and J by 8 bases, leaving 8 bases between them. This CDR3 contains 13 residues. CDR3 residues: CASSPPPSDEQFF. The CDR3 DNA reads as TGTGCCAGCTCACCACCCCCGAGCGATGAGCAGTTCTTC.

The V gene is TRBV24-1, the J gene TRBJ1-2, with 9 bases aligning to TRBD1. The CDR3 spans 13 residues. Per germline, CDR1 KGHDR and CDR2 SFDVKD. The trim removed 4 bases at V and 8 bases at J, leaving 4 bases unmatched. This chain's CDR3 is CATSEGQGGGYTF. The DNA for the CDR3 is TGTGCCACCAGTGAGGGACAGGGAGGAGGCTACACCTTC.

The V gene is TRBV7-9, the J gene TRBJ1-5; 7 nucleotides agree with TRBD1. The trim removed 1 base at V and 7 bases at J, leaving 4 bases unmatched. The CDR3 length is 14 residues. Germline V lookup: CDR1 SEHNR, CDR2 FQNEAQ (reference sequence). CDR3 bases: TGTGCCAGCAGCTTAGTAGGGGGCGGCCAGCCCCAGCATTTT. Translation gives CASSLVGGGQPQHF.

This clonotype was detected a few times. CDR3: CSASGVNTGELFF. The CDR3 DNA sequence: TGCAGTGCTAGCGGGGTGAACACCGGGGAGCTGTTTTTT. The chain couples TRBV20-1 to TRBJ2-2; D may be TRBD2 (5 bases). Germline lookup yields CDR1 DFQATT and CDR2 SNEGSKA (reference sequence). Trimming removed 3 bases at V and 1 base at J, with 6 bases between. This CDR3 comprises 13 residues.

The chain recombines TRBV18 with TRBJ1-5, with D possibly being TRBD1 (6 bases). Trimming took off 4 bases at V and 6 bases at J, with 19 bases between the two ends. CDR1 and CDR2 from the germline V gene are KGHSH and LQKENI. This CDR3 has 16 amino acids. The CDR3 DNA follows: TGTGCCAGCTCACGGGCCAACCGGGACATCGCTCAGCCCCAGCATTTT. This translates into CASSRANRDIAQPQHF.

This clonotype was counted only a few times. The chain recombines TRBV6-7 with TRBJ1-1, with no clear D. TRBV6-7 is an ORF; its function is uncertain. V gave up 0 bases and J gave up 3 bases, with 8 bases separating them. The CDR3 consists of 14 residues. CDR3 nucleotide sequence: TGTGCCAGCAGTTACTCGGACCCATACACTGAAGCTTTCTTT. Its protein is CASSYSDPYTEAFF.

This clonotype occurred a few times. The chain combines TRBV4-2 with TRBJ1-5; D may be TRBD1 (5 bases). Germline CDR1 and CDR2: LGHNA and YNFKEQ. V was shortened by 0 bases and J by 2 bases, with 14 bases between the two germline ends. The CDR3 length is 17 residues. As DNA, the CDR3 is TGTGCCAGCAGCCAAGAAGGATTGGGGGTTCGCAATCAGCCCCAGCATTTT. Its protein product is CASSQEGLGVRNQPQHF.

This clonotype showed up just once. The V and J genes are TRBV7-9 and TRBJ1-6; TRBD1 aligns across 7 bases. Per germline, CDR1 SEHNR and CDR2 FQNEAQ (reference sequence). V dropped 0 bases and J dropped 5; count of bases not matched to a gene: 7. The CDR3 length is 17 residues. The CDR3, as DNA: TGTGCCAGCAGCTTAGCAAAGGGGGCCAGAGATAATTCACCCCTCCACTTT. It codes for CASSLAKGARDNSPLHF.

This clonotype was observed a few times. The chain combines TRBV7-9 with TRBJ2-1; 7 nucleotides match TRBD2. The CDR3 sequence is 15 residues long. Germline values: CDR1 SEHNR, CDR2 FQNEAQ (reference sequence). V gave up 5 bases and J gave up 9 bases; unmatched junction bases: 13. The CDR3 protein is CASSQRTSRVAEQFF. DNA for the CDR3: TGTGCCAGCAGCCAAAGGACTAGTCGTGTTGCTGAGCAGTTCTTC.

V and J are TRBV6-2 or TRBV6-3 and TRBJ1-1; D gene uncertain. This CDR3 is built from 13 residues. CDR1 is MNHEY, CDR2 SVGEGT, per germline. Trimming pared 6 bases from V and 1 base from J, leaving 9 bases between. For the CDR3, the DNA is TGTGCCAGCAGCCCCCCGCGGAACACTGAAGCTTTCTTT. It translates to CASSPPRNTEAFF.

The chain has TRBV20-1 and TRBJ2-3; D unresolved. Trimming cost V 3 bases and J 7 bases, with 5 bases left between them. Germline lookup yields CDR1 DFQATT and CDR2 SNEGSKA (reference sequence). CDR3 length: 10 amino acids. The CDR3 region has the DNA TGCAGTGCTAGTTTCCATACGCAGTATTTT. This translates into CSASFHTQYF.

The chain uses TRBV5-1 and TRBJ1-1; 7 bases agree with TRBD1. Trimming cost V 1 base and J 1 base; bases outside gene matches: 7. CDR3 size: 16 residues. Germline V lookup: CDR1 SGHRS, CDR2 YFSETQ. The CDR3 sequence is CASSLPDRESNTEAFF. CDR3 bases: TGCGCCAGCAGCTTGCCCGACAGGGAGTCGAACACTGAAGCTTTCTTT.

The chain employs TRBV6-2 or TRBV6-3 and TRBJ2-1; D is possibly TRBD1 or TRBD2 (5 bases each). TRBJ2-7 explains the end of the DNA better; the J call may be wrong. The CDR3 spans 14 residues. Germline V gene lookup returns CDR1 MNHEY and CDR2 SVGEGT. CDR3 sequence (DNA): TGTGCCAGCAGTTACGAGGGGACCTACAATGAGCAGTACTTC. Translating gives CASSYEGTYNEQYF.

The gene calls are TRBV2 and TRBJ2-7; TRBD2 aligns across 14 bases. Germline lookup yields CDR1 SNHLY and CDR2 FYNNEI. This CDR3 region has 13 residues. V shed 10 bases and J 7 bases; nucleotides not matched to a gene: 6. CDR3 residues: CANGTSGSGEQYF. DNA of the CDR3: TGTGCCAACGGGACTAGCGGGAGCGGTGAGCAGTACTTC.

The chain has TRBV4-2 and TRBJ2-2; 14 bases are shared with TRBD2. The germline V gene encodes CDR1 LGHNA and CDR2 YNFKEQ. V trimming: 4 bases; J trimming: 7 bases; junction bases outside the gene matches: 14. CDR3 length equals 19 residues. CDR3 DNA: TGTGCCAGCAGCCCACAGCAGGGACTAGCGGGGGCCGGGGTCGGGGAGCTGTTTTTT. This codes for CASSPQQGLAGAGVGELFF.

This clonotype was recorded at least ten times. The DNA of the CDR3 is TGCGCCAGCAGCAGCGGCACCTACAATGAGCAGTTCTTC. Translated: CASSSGTYNEQFF. This chain connects TRBV5-1 to TRBJ2-1; possible D gene TRBD2, 5 bases. V lost 4 bases and J lost 2, with 7 bases in between. In germline, CDR1 is SGHRS, CDR2 YFSETQ. The CDR3 extends over 13 amino acids.

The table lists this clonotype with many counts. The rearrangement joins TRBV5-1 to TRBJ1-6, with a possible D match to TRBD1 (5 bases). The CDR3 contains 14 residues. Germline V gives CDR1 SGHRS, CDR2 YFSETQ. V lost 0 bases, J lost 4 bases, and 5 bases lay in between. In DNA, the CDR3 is TGCGCCAGCAGCTTGGCAGGGTATAATTCACCCCTCCACTTT. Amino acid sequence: CASSLAGYNSPLHF.

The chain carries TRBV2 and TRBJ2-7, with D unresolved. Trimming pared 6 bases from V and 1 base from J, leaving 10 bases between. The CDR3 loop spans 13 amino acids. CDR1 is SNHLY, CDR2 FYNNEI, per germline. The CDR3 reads CASSGRISYEQYF. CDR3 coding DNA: TGTGCCAGCAGCGGGCGGATTTCCTACGAGCAGTACTTC.